Below are 24 T cell receptor beta chains sequenced from a single sample in a study of Graves' ophthalmopathy and Graves' hyperthyroidism. The authors amplified TCR beta CDR3 regions from RNA transcripts. An opening RT-PCR round employed HTBI primers and preceded a second-round multiplex PCR. MiXCR, run by TCRdb on the multiplex PCR reads, gives a single entry per CDR3 protein. The table records roughly 300,000 distinct CDR3 sequences, roughly 15% of them present only once. Sequences were obtained from peripheral blood. The source of these receptors is an adult man with Graves' ophthalmopathy.

The CDR3 nucleotides are TGTGCCAGCAGTACACAGGGACCGGAGGACACTGAAGCTTTCTTT. Residues: CASSTQGPEDTEAFF. This sequence joins TRBV27 and TRBJ1-1; possible D gene TRBD1, 6 bases. CDR3 length: 15 amino acids. The germline V and J ends were trimmed by 5 bases and 3 bases, with 16 bases remaining between them. Germline V gene lookup returns CDR1 MNHEY and CDR2 SMNVEV (reference sequence).

The chain couples TRBV6-1 to TRBJ1-5, with 8 nucleotides matching TRBD1. Looked up from germline, CDR1 is MNHNS and CDR2 is SASEGT. V gave up 5 bases and J gave up 3 bases; unmatched junction bases: 6. The CDR3 loop spans 15 amino acids. The CDR3 DNA follows: TGTGCCAGCAGTCCTCGGACAGGGCACAATCAGCCCCAGCATTTT. This translates into CASSPRTGHNQPQHF.

This clonotype was recorded at least ten times. The chain joins TRBV19 to TRBJ2-2; D possibly uses TRBD1 or TRBD2 (5 bases each). The germline V and J ends were trimmed by 5 bases and 7 bases, with 14 bases remaining between them. The CDR3 extends over 14 amino acids. CDR1 is LNHDA and CDR2 is SQIVND in the germline V gene (reference sequence). The CDR3, as DNA: TGTGCCAGTAGTGTTTCCGGGACCAGCGGGGAGCTGTTTTTT. This encodes CASSVSGTSGELFF.

CDR3 region: CATSALAGGRSEQYF. The CDR3 region has the DNA TGTGCCACCAGCGCTTTAGCGGGAGGGCGCTCCGAGCAGTACTTC. The rearrangement joins TRBV15 to TRBJ2-7, with 11 bases matching TRBD2. V shed 5 bases and J 6 bases; nucleotides not matched to a gene: 9. This CDR3 has 15 residues. The V gene's germline CDR1 is LNHNV and CDR2 YYDKDF (reference sequence).

This clonotype was detected ten times or more. The chain uses TRBV5-1 and TRBJ1-2; 7 bases match TRBD1. The length of the CDR3 is 15 residues. The trim removed 5 bases at V and 7 bases at J, leaving 14 bases unmatched. Germline CDR1 reads SGHRS; CDR2 reads YFSETQ. The CDR3 sequence: CASRENTGEVAGYTF. The DNA for the CDR3 is TGCGCCAGCAGGGAAAATACAGGGGAGGTAGCTGGCTACACCTTC.

V and J are TRBV11-2 and TRBJ2-7; 7 positions match TRBD2. The CDR3 extends over 13 amino acids. V shed 6 bases, J shed 12 bases, and the junction held 14 bases outside the gene matches. The germline gives CDR1 SGHAT, CDR2 FQNNGV. The CDR3 nucleotides read TGTGCCAGCAGTTACGTTACGGCGGGGGTTGGGTACTTC. It translates to CASSYVTAGVGYF.

A note on this clonotype: Since a much larger clone is just one base distant, this may be a read error. This chain uses TRBV6-1 with TRBJ2-5; TRBD1 is a possible D gene (5 bases). Per the germline V gene, CDR1 is MNHNS and CDR2 is SASEGT. The CDR3 covers 14 residues. In DNA form, the CDR3 reads TGTGCCAGCAGCCCCGGGCCAGACAGAGAGACCCAGCACTTC. Protein: CASSPGPDRETQHF.

Turning to this clonotype: Mismatch with germline at one junction end may stem from a read error. V gene TRBV29-1 combines with J gene TRBJ1-2; D gene ambiguous. The CDR3 has 14 residues. CDR1 is SQVTM and CDR2 is ANQGSEA in the germline V gene. The CDR3: CSARRIDFNYGYNF. The CDR3 DNA reads TGCAGCGCCAGAAGGATTGATTTTAACTATGGCTACAACTTC.

This clonotype has ten or more counts. A much larger clone lies one base from this, so it may be a read error. This chain joins TRBV12-3 or TRBV12-4 and TRBJ1-1, with D tentatively TRBD1 (5 bases). The CDR3 is 13 amino acids. Trimming stripped 11 bases from V and 3 bases from J, with 16 bases between. The CDR3 sequence is CAASWGLDTEAFF. CDR3 DNA sequence: TGTGCCGCCTCTTGGGGCTTAGACACTGAAGCTTTCTTT.

The chain links TRBV6-1 to TRBJ1-1, with TRBD1 identical over 7 bases. Germline CDR1 is MNHNS and CDR2 is SASEGT. V shed 5 bases and J 6 bases; nucleotides not matched to a gene: 6. The CDR3 spans 13 residues. The CDR3 is CASSSHGTAEAFF. The CDR3 region has the DNA TGTGCCAGCAGTAGTCACGGGACAGCTGAAGCTTTCTTT.

This clonotype appeared many times. The chain is built from TRBV12-3 or TRBV12-4 and TRBJ2-2; D possibly corresponds to TRBD1 (6 bases). V was pared by 6 bases and J by 1 base, with 15 bases between. CDR3 size: 16 residues. CDR3 nucleotide sequence: TGTGCCAGCAGGCCCCCGGACAGACAGAACACCGGGGAGCTGTTTTTT. Its translation is CASRPPDRQNTGELFF.

This clonotype has ten or more counts. This rearrangement joins TRBV6-2 or TRBV6-3 to TRBJ2-7, with a tentative D call TRBD1 (5 bases). The CDR3 contains 16 residues. Germline loops: CDR1 MNHEY, CDR2 SVGEGT. V lost 7 bases to trimming and J lost 0 bases, with 19 bases between them. CDR3 residues: CASTATDTGSSYEQYF. The CDR3 DNA reads as TGTGCCAGCACCGCAACTGACACAGGATCCTCCTACGAGCAGTACTTC.

The sample holds many counts of this clonotype. The chain recombines TRBV12-3 or TRBV12-4 with TRBJ2-5; D might be TRBD1 (5 bases). Trimming cost V 4 bases and J 10 bases, with 16 bases left between them. The CDR3 length is 13 residues. This CDR3 is CASSYQGNSDQYF. The CDR3 bases are TGTGCCAGCAGTTACCAGGGAAACAGCGACCAGTACTTC.

This clonotype was picked up many times. This chain links TRBV6-5 with TRBJ1-2; no clear D. The germline V gene has CDR1 MNHEY and CDR2 SVGAGI. CDR3 size: 13 residues. V shed 10 bases and J shed 8 bases, with 20 bases lying between them. For the CDR3, the DNA is TGTGCCACCCGGAGACGAGGAGTTCAAGGCTACACCTTC. Protein: CATRRRGVQGYTF.

This clonotype occurred many times. This chain connects TRBV27 to TRBJ2-7; D possibly corresponds to TRBD2 (6 bases). Germline CDR1 is MNHEY and CDR2 is SMNVEV (reference sequence). V lost 4 bases and J 2 bases, leaving 9 bases between the germline ends. The CDR3 extends over 13 amino acids. CDR3: CASSWRGPYEQYF. In nucleotides, the CDR3 is TGTGCCAGCAGTTGGCGGGGCCCCTACGAGCAGTACTTC.

This clonotype showed up many times. The V call is TRBV2, the J call TRBJ1-1, with D tentatively TRBD1 (5 bases). V was pared by 7 bases and J by 4 bases, with 22 bases between. The CDR3 loop spans 16 amino acids. Germline V gene data show CDR1 as SNHLY and CDR2 as FYNNEI. CDR3 residues: CASIKRDGLEGTEAFF. The CDR3, as DNA: TGTGCCAGCATAAAAAGGGACGGGCTGGAAGGCACTGAAGCTTTCTTT.

Ten or more counts support this clonotype. The chain combines TRBV2 with TRBJ2-5, with 8 bases aligning to TRBD1. J gave up 5 bases and V 8 bases, and 4 bases lay outside the gene matches. Per germline, CDR1 SNHLY and CDR2 FYNNEI. The CDR3 is 12 residues long. The CDR3: CASLGQAETQYF. The DNA for the CDR3 is TGTGCCAGCCTGGGACAGGCGGAGACCCAGTACTTC.

This clonotype has at least ten counts. The chain recombines TRBV4-2 with TRBJ2-2, with 10 bases that match TRBD2. Germline V gives CDR1 LGHNA, CDR2 YNFKEQ. The CDR3 has 18 amino acids. V was clipped by 5 bases and J by 5 bases; unmatched bases: 14. The CDR3, as DNA: TGTGCCAGCAGCAGGACGTCCCTAGCGGGAGTTGTAACCGGGGAGCTGTTTTTT. Its protein is CASSRTSLAGVVTGELFF.

This clonotype was detected ten times or more. The CDR3 nucleotides read TGTGCCACGGGACTAGCGGGAGCCGCGAACACCGGGGAGCTGTTTTTT. Translated: CATGLAGAANTGELFF. The chain has TRBV19 and TRBJ2-2, with 14 bases lining up with TRBD2. Germline values: CDR1 LNHDA, CDR2 SQIVND (reference sequence). This CDR3 is built from 16 residues. With 10 bases clipped from V and 0 bases from J, the junction kept 4 bases outside the gene matches.

In this sample, this clonotype turned up many times. The chain links TRBV2 to TRBJ2-7, with D perhaps TRBD2 (5 bases). The germline V gene has CDR1 SNHLY and CDR2 FYNNEI. V shed 7 bases and J shed 0 bases, with 7 bases lying between them. The CDR3 covers 12 residues. CDR3: CASTDYSYEQYF. The CDR3 DNA reads TGTGCCAGCACCGACTACTCCTACGAGCAGTACTTC.

In its sample, this clonotype was seen many times. This chain uses TRBV29-1 with TRBJ2-7; D is tentatively TRBD1 or TRBD2 (6 bases each). Trimming left V 5 bases short and J 5 bases short, with 19 bases between. The germline CDR1 and CDR2 sequences are SQVTM and ANQGSEA. The CDR3 has 14 residues. CDR3 DNA sequence: TGCAGCGTTAGAGGGGGGACCCGAACCGACGAGCAGTACTTC. It translates to CSVRGGTRTDEQYF.

The chain is built from TRBV24-1 and TRBJ2-5; 7 nucleotides align to TRBD2. The length of the CDR3 is 15 residues. Germline CDR1 KGHDR, CDR2 SFDVKD. V was pared by 4 bases and J by 2 bases, with 6 bases of the junction left unmatched. CDR3 sequence: CATSDPSGKQETQYF. DNA for the CDR3: TGTGCCACCAGTGACCCCAGCGGGAAGCAAGAGACCCAGTACTTC.

There are many counts of this clonotype. The chain couples TRBV29-1 to TRBJ2-5; TRBD2 agrees at 15 bases. This CDR3 spans 14 amino acids. Germline V gene lookup returns CDR1 SQVTM and CDR2 ANQGSEA. Trimming at V came to 8 bases and at J to 2 bases, leaving 3 bases not matched to a gene. The DNA for the CDR3 is TGCAGCACCGGACTAGCGGGGGGGCAAGAGACCCAGTACTTC. It codes for CSTGLAGGQETQYF.

This clonotype appeared many times. This chain joins TRBV27 and TRBJ2-2; no clear D gene. Per germline, CDR1 MNHEY and CDR2 SMNVEV (reference sequence). The CDR3 sequence is 15 residues long. Trimming took 1 base from V and 2 from J, leaving 8 bases between them. CDR3 loop: CASSLLRSNTGELFF. Here the CDR3 DNA reads TGTGCCAGCAGTTTATTGCGGAGTAACACCGGGGAGCTGTTTTTT.